The rows below give T cell receptor beta chains drawn from one sample of a study of shared clonotypes between healthy human individuals. Sequenced by immunoSEQ multiplex PCR; TCRdb stores in-frame clones only, minus some. The table records approximately 2,300,000 clones, around 92% of them present only once. What was sequenced was naive CD4+ T cells from PBMCs. The source of these receptors is a young man in good health. Some clones in this sample may be carry-over from other donors' samples. Each CDR3 is given with its conserved first and last residue. D genes are given only for firm matches. The size of a clone is reported for some rows only, either as once, few or many, or as a class for expanded clones.

TRBJ2-7 TRBV14 TRBD2 NA CASSQIAGAFSYEQYF TGTGCCAGCAGCCAAATAGCGGGCGCGTTCTCCTACGAGCAGTACTTC
TRBJ2-5 TRBV5-4 NA NA CASSLAVGWETQYF TGTGCCAGCAGCTTGGCCGTTGGGTGGGAGACCCAGTACTTC
TRBJ1-5 TRBV6-1 NA once CASSEVHNQPQHF TGTGCCAGCAGTGAAGTTCACAATCAGCCCCAGCATTTT
TRBJ1-4 TRBV10-1 NA NA CASSESLGRPGGEKLFF TGCGCCAGCAGTGAGAGTCTCGGGCGCCCAGGCGGGGAAAAACTGTTTTTT
TRBJ1-1 TRBV15 TRBD1 NA CATSRAQGLFTEAFF TGTGCCACCAGCAGAGCACAGGGGTTGTTCACTGAAGCTTTCTTT
TRBJ2-3 TRBV9 NA NA CASSVLSGQTDTQYF TGTGCCAGCAGCGTTCTAAGTGGGCAAACAGATACGCAGTATTTT
TRBJ2-7 TRBV5-5 TRBD1 NA CASSLGTGLREQYF TGTGCCAGCAGCTTGGGGACAGGGCTACGCGAGCAGTACTTC
TRBJ1-2 TRBV6-1 TRBD1 NA CASSVPGQGFYGYTF TGTGCCAGCAGTGTCCCGGGACAGGGCTTCTATGGCTACACCTTC
TRBJ2-7 TRBV2 TRBD2 NA CASSGSTSGSYEQYF TGTGCCAGCAGTGGCTCGACTAGCGGGAGTTACGAGCAGTACTTC
TRBJ2-5 TRBV6-5 TRBD1 NA CASSWDRGSETQYF TGTGCCAGCAGTTGGGACAGGGGGTCAGAGACCCAGTACTTC
TRBJ1-2 TRBV28 NA NA CASSFTAFGYTF TGTGCCAGCAGTTTTACGGCGTTCGGCTACACCTTC
TRBJ2-2 TRBV6-5 NA NA CASSRGGSRPELFF TGTGCCAGCAGCCGAGGAGGGTCCCGGCCGGAGCTGTTTTTT
TRBJ2-1 TRBV28 TRBD2 NA CASSLTSGSDEQFF TGTGCCAGCAGTTTAACTAGCGGGAGCGATGAGCAGTTCTTC
TRBJ1-1 TRBV28 NA few CASSQAGTAEAFF TGTGCCAGCAGCCAGGCAGGGACGGCTGAAGCTTTCTTT
TRBJ2-7 TRBV18 TRBD1 NA CASSPGQGSPYEQYF TGTGCCAGCTCACCAGGACAGGGCTCCCCCTACGAGCAGTACTTC
TRBJ1-2 TRBV18 NA NA CASARGDYGYTF TGTGCCAGCGCAAGGGGGGACTATGGCTACACCTTC
TRBJ2-3 TRBV6-1 TRBD1 NA CASSTGLSTDTQYF TGTGCCAGCTCGACAGGGCTAAGCACAGATACGCAGTATTTT
TRBJ2-5 TRBV29-1 NA NA CSVVGGVSETQYF TGCAGCGTTGTTGGAGGGGTTTCAGAGACCCAGTACTTC
TRBJ2-7 TRBV5-6 TRBD2 NA CASSSGLADEQYF TGTGCCAGCAGCTCTGGACTAGCGGACGAGCAGTACTTC
TRBJ2-7 TRBV7-9 NA NA CASSPTRAYEQYF TGTGCCAGCAGCCCAACTCGGGCCTACGAGCAGTACTTC
TRBJ1-2 TRBV28 NA NA CASRPIEGGYTF TGTGCCAGCAGGCCGATTGAGGGTGGCTACACCTTC
TRBJ1-3 TRBV18 NA NA CASSPQTRQVSGNTIYF TGTGCCAGCTCACCACAAACACGACAGGTTTCTGGAAACACCATATATTTT
TRBJ2-3 TRBV27 NA NA CASSYRTSTDTQYF TGTGCCAGCAGTTACAGAACTAGCACAGATACGCAGTATTTT
TRBJ2-7 TRBV18 NA NA CASSPYTSGSGLYEQYF TGTGCCAGCTCACCGTACACCAGCGGTTCCGGCCTCTACGAGCAGTACTTC
TRBJ1-5 TRBV19 NA NA CASSIAAVLPQHF TGTGCCAGTAGTATAGCTGCAGTTTTGCCCCAGCATTTT
TRBJ1-3 TRBV15 NA few CATSSGGAGNTIYF TGTGCCACCAGCAGTGGGGGAGCTGGAAACACCATATATTTT
TRBJ1-5 TRBV6-1 NA once CASSEGGDQPQHF TGTGCCAGCAGTGAAGGGGGCGATCAACCCCAGCATTTT
TRBJ1-5 TRBV5-1 NA NA CASSLGGSGNQPQHF TGCGCCAGCAGCTTGGGGGGCAGCGGCAATCAGCCCCAGCATTTT
TRBJ2-7 TRBV29-1 TRBD2 once CSVVGPGLAYEQYF TGCAGCGTTGTGGGACCGGGACTAGCCTACGAGCAGTACTTC
TRBJ2-1 TRBV7-3 TRBD1 NA CASSLLRGPYNEQFF TGTGCCAGCAGCTTACTTAGGGGGCCCTACAATGAGCAGTTCTTC
TRBJ2-2 TRBV28 NA NA CASRPPPGRTNTGELFF TGTGCCAGCAGGCCCCCCCCAGGACGCACGAACACCGGGGAGCTGTTTTTT
TRBJ1-1 TRBV7-9 TRBD1 few CASSLATGGTEAFF TGTGCCAGCAGCTTAGCTACAGGGGGCACTGAAGCTTTCTTT
TRBJ2-1 TRBV6-5 NA NA CASRAGLFGNEQFF TGTGCCAGCAGGGCAGGGTTATTCGGTAATGAGCAGTTCTTC
TRBJ2-7 TRBV5-5 TRBD1 NA CASSLPGGYEQYF TGTGCCAGCAGCTTGCCAGGGGGCTACGAGCAGTACTTC
TRBJ2-3 TRBV4-2 TRBD2 NA CASSQANGGGSLVTDTQYF TGTGCCAGCAGCCAAGCGAATGGGGGAGGGTCCCTTGTCACAGATACGCAGTATTTT
TRBJ1-1 TRBV19 NA NA CASSSTGNTEAFF TGTGCCAGTAGTAGTACAGGGAACACTGAAGCTTTCTTT
TRBJ1-4 TRBV5-1 TRBD1 NA CASSLGTDYEKLFF TGCGCCAGCAGCCTAGGGACAGATTATGAAAAACTGTTTTTT
TRBJ2-3 TRBV25-1 TRBD2 NA CASSELTVAGGPDTQYF TGTGCCAGCAGTGAATTGACGGTAGCGGGAGGCCCGGATACGCAGTATTTT
TRBJ1-5 TRBV7-6 TRBD1 NA CASSLTSGRQGLIHQPQHF TGTGCCAGCAGCTTAACATCGGGACGACAGGGGCTGATACATCAGCCCCAGCATTTT
TRBJ2-7 TRBV18 TRBD1 NA CASSPGQGRYEQYF TGTGCCAGCTCACCAGGACAGGGTAGATACGAGCAGTACTTC
TRBJ2-5 TRBV5-1 TRBD1 once CASSSGTDQETQYF TGCGCCAGCAGCTCCGGGACAGACCAAGAGACCCAGTACTTC